The 23 T cell receptor beta chains listed next were all sequenced from one sample in a study of cytomegalovirus exposure and HLA in healthy donors. Both 60 Vbeta primers and 13 Jbeta primers went into the PCR. The method was immunoSEQ multiplex PCR; TCRdb's version includes in-frame clones alone and lacks a portion of them. The top ten hold approximately 7% of the sample, which has under 150,000 clones, 80% seen once. Sequenced input: PBMCs. The origin of the receptors is a man aged 35 to 55 in good health and CMV-seropositive.

V gene TRBV7-2 combines with J gene TRBJ2-7; possible D gene TRBD2, 6 bases. Germline CDR1 reads SGHTA; CDR2 reads FQGNSA. The CDR3 extends over 15 amino acids. V dropped 4 bases and J dropped 0 bases, with 13 bases sitting between them. In nucleotides, the CDR3 is TGTGCCAGCAGCTCGGGACTTGCGAGCTCCTACGAGCAGTACTTC. Translated: CASSSGLASSYEQYF. The whole variable domain, filled in from reference TRBV7-2 and TRBJ2-7, reads GAGVSQSPSNKVTEKGKDVELRCDPISGHTALYWYRQSLGQGLEFLIYFQGNSAPDKSGLPSDRFSAERTGGSVSTLTIQRTQQEDSAVYLCASSSGLASSYEQYFGPGTRLTVT.

The V call is TRBV2, the J call TRBJ2-2; D possibly corresponds to TRBD1 (6 bases). This CDR3 is 14 amino acids long. V was pared by 6 bases and J by 4 bases, with 12 bases between. The germline CDR1 and CDR2 sequences are SNHLY and FYNNEI. The CDR3 region has the DNA TGTGCCAGCAGATGGACAGTTCTCACCGGGGAGCTGTTTTTT. Protein sequence: CASRWTVLTGELFF.

The chain has TRBV28 and TRBJ2-1; 9 bases fit TRBD2. Germline loops: CDR1 MDHEN, CDR2 SYDVKM. The CDR3 consists of 15 residues. The ends lost 5 bases at V and 2 bases at J; junction bases unmatched: 4. CDR3 DNA sequence: TGTGCCAGCAGTATTGGCGGGAGGGCCTACAATGAGCAGTTCTTC. This gives the protein CASSIGGRAYNEQFF.

V and J are TRBV30 and TRBJ1-3; 10 bases align to TRBD1. CDR1 and CDR2 from the germline V gene are GTSNPN and SVGIG (reference sequence). Trimming cost V 1 base and J 6 bases; bases outside gene matches: 3. The CDR3 runs to 14 residues. CDR3 nucleotides: TGTGCCTGGAGTGGGGACAGGGGTACAAACACCATATATTTT. Its protein is CAWSGDRGTNTIYF.

This chain links TRBV7-8 with TRBJ2-7; a possible D gene is TRBD2 (6 bases). This CDR3 contains 15 residues. The V end was cut by 4 bases, the J end by 4 bases, with 17 bases between. Germline V gene lookup returns CDR1 SGHVS and CDR2 FQNEAQ. The CDR3 spells CASSSPTGGKYEQYF. The CDR3 bases are TGTGCCAGCAGCTCCCCCACGGGCGGGAAGTACGAGCAGTACTTC.

V gene TRBV25-1 combines with J gene TRBJ2-3; 11 bases align to TRBD2. From germline, CDR1 is MGHDK and CDR2 SYGVNS. CDR3 length: 17 amino acids. V lost 2 bases to trimming and J lost 5 bases; unmatched junction nucleotides: 9. For the CDR3, the DNA is TGTGCCAGCAGTGAAGGAGTTTTAGCGGGGGGGAAAGATACGCAGTATTTT. Translating gives CASSEGVLAGGKDTQYF.

The chain carries TRBV4-3 and TRBJ1-2, with 9 positions matching TRBD1. CDR1 LGHNA and CDR2 YSLEER come from the germline V gene. V gave up 1 base and J gave up 6 bases; unmatched junction bases: 3. The CDR3 runs to 14 residues. The CDR3: CASSQGTGGNGYTF. The CDR3 DNA follows: TGCGCCAGCAGCCAAGGTACAGGGGGCAATGGCTACACCTTC.

The chain has TRBV30 and TRBJ1-2, with D maybe TRBD1 (6 bases). CDR1 is GTSNPN and CDR2 is SVGIG in the germline V gene (reference sequence). The V end lost 3 bases, the J end lost 0 bases, and 17 bases lay between the germline ends. The CDR3 totals 16 residues. The DNA of the CDR3 is TGTGCCTGGAGCGATTACTGGGACAAAGCTAACTATGGCTACACCTTC. Residues: CAWSDYWDKANYGYTF.

V gene TRBV7-8 combines with J gene TRBJ1-6; 7 nucleotides match TRBD1. Unmatched junction bases numbered 5, after V lost 1 base and J lost 14 bases. Germline V gene data show CDR1 as SGHVS and CDR2 as FQNEAQ. The CDR3 is 13 residues long. The DNA for the CDR3 is TGTGCCAGCAGCTTAGGGGGGGACAGATCCCTCCACTTT. Encoded protein: CASSLGGDRSLHF.

This clone has just one count. V and J are TRBV19 and TRBJ1-5, with D possibly TRBD1 on 6 matching bases. V lost 10 bases and J lost 7, with 14 bases in between. The CDR3 consists of 12 residues. Per germline, CDR1 LNHDA and CDR2 SQIVND (reference sequence). The CDR3 spells CATSTGPQPQHF. As DNA, the CDR3 is TGTGCCACCTCGACAGGTCCCCAGCCCCAGCATTTT.

V and J are TRBV7-2 and TRBJ1-5; 7 nucleotides line up with TRBD1. V lost 3 bases to trimming and J lost 4 bases; unmatched junction nucleotides: 3. Germline-derived CDR1 and CDR2 are SGHTA and FQGNSA. This CDR3 contains 14 residues. The CDR3 DNA reads TGTGCCAGCAGCTTCGACAGGGCGAATCAGCCCCAGCATTTT. This sequence encodes CASSFDRANQPQHF.

The chain couples TRBV28 to TRBJ2-7; TRBD2 matches 7 bases. J lost 6 bases, V lost 5 bases, and 10 bases had no gene match. The germline V gene has CDR1 MDHEN and CDR2 SYDVKM. The CDR3 loop spans 14 amino acids. CDR3 DNA: TGTGCCAGCAGTCCGGGGGGTGAGCTAGCCGAGCAGTACTTC. The encoded protein is CASSPGGELAEQYF.

Comment on this clone: The sample carries other DNA sequences with the same CDR3. The chain couples TRBV29-1 to TRBJ2-1; 11 nucleotides align to TRBD2. The CDR3 runs 16 residues. J was trimmed by 5 bases and V by 6 bases; bases with no gene match: 12. Germline CDR1 is SQVTM and CDR2 is ANQGSEA. CDR3 coding DNA: TGCAGCGTGGGAGCCCAGACTAGCGGGGCAAACAATGAGCAGTTCTTC. It is translated as CSVGAQTSGANNEQFF.

This chain links TRBV10-3 with TRBJ1-1; no clear D. There are 13 residues in the CDR3. CDR1 is ENHRY and CDR2 is SYGVKD in the germline V gene. V was clipped by 2 bases and J by 1 base, with 5 bases between them. The CDR3 here is CAISEGQNTEAFF. In DNA, the CDR3 is TGTGCCATCAGTGAGGGGCAGAACACTGAAGCTTTCTTT.

CDR3 loop: CASNEIGTAGRQPQHF. The CDR3 nucleotides are TGTGCCAGCAACGAGATTGGGACTGCCGGGAGACAGCCCCAGCATTTT. V gene TRBV27 combines with J gene TRBJ1-5; D is possibly TRBD1 (5 bases). V lost 7 bases to trimming and J lost 7 bases, with 23 bases between them. Per the germline V gene, CDR1 is MNHEY and CDR2 is SMNVEV (reference sequence). This CDR3 region has 16 residues.

This rearrangement joins TRBV7-9 to TRBJ2-5; TRBD2 matches at 8 bases. V lost 5 bases and J lost 2; bases outside the gene matches: 10. The CDR3 runs 16 residues. The germline gives CDR1 SEHNR, CDR2 FQNEAQ (reference sequence). CDR3 sequence: CASSPGTRGGQETQYF. CDR3 DNA: TGTGCCAGCAGCCCCGGGACTAGAGGAGGGCAAGAGACCCAGTACTTC.

V is TRBV7-9 and J is TRBJ1-4; unclear D gene. CDR1 and CDR2 (germline): SEHNR, FQNEAQ (reference sequence). The V gene lost 1 base and the J gene lost 8 bases, with 5 bases spanning the gap. The CDR3 has 12 amino acids. CDR3 nucleotides: TGTGCCAGCAGCTTAGACGCGGAAAAACTGTTTTTT. Protein sequence: CASSLDAEKLFF.

This clone was observed a handful of times. This rearrangement joins TRBV4-1 to TRBJ1-3; 11 bases agree with TRBD1. Per germline, CDR1 MGHRA and CDR2 YSYEKL. This CDR3 spans 17 amino acids. V lost 2 bases and J lost 2; bases outside the gene matches: 5. The CDR3 here is CASSQTRTGGTGNTIYF. For the CDR3, the DNA is TGCGCCAGCAGCCAAACTCGGACAGGGGGCACTGGAAACACCATATATTTT.

The chain combines TRBV15 with TRBJ2-2; unclear D gene. CDR1 is LNHNV and CDR2 is YYDKDF in the germline V gene (reference sequence). The V gene lost 0 bases and the J gene lost 10 bases, with 9 bases spanning the gap. The CDR3 consists of 13 residues. CDR3: CATSRDQRQELFF. CDR3 in DNA: TGTGCCACCAGCAGAGATCAACGACAGGAGCTGTTTTTT.

The chain uses TRBV15 and TRBJ2-3; the D gene is possibly TRBD2 (6 bases). Germline V gene sequence: CDR1 LNHNV, CDR2 YYDKDF (reference sequence). V gave up 3 bases and J gave up 6 bases, with 13 bases separating them. The CDR3 is 14 amino acids. The CDR3 reads CATSRGPGADTQYF. CDR3 bases: TGTGCCACCAGCAGGGGACCGGGAGCCGATACGCAGTATTTT.

In DNA, the CDR3 is TGCGCCAGCAGCTTGGGTCTAGCGGGAACGCTAACAATGATGCAGTTCTTC. Encoded protein: CASSLGLAGTLTMMQFF. The J gene is TRBJ2-1, the V gene TRBV5-1, with 9 bases that match TRBD2. The CDR3 has 17 residues. CDR1 is SGHRS, CDR2 YFSETQ, per germline. V shed 0 bases and J 12 bases; nucleotides not matched to a gene: 16.

This clone was seen many times. The rearrangement uses TRBV5-8 and TRBJ2-1; D is perhaps TRBD1 (6 bases). This CDR3 has 17 residues. Germline V gene lookup returns CDR1 SGHTS and CDR2 YDEGEE. V lost 2 bases and J lost 7, with 22 bases in between. The CDR3 here is CASSFPFLSSQGNEQFF. The CDR3 DNA is TGTGCCAGCAGCTTCCCCTTTCTTAGCTCCCAGGGGAATGAGCAGTTCTTC.

This chain uses TRBV5-4 with TRBJ1-2; D is perhaps TRBD1 (6 bases). Germline-derived CDR1 and CDR2 are SGHNT and YYREEE (reference sequence). This CDR3 is 14 amino acids long. The V and J ends lost 4 bases and 3 bases respectively, with 13 bases between them. The CDR3 region is CASSPASGDYGYTF. Here the CDR3 DNA reads TGTGCCAGCAGCCCCGCGTCAGGGGACTATGGCTACACCTTC.